The rows below give T cell receptor beta chains drawn from one sample of a study of T cell responses to AZD1222 COVID-19 vaccine. Sequencing used immunoSEQ multiplex PCR; TCRdb keeps in-frame clones, though not all of them. Here the sample spans 150,000 to 200,000 clones, approximately 91% being singletons. The sample here was peripheral blood, taken on day 0 of AZD1222 vaccination. These receptors were taken from an adult in good health. Each CDR3 is given with its conserved first and last residue. A D gene is named only where the DNA matches it firmly. Clone size appears in some rows only: once, few, many, or a class for an expanded clone.

TRBV5-8	TRBJ2-2	NA	few	CASSSGRGYAGELFF	TGTGCCAGCAGCTCGGGAAGGGGGTACGCCGGGGAGCTGTTTTTT
TRBV27	TRBJ2-7	TRBD1	many	CASSRTGYEQYF	TGTGCCAGCAGTCGGACAGGCTACGAGCAGTACTTC
TRBV28	TRBJ1-1	TRBD1	NA	CASSAYRGDTEAFF	TGTGCCAGCAGTGCCTACAGGGGTGACACTGAAGCTTTCTTT
TRBV20-1	TRBJ2-3	NA	NA	CSASGFHRGPGPSGTDTQYF	TGCAGTGCTAGTGGTTTTCACCGGGGCCCCGGCCCGTCCGGCACAGATACGCAGTATTTT
TRBV5-6	TRBJ2-7	NA	NA	CASSFGSTSYEQYF	TGTGCCAGCAGCTTTGGCAGTACGTCCTACGAGCAGTACTTC
TRBV5-1	TRBJ1-5	TRBD1	NA	CASSPGTGVGQPQHF	TGCGCCAGCAGCCCCGGGACAGGGGTCGGTCAGCCCCAGCATTTT
TRBV5-8	TRBJ2-2	TRBD2	NA	CASSHTRSGLAGGLRLFF	TGTGCCAGCAGCCATACGCGATCGGGACTAGCGGGGGGACTCCGCTTGTTTTTT
TRBV7-9	TRBJ1-6	NA	once	CASSLREVGNSPLHF	TGTGCCAGCAGCTTAAGAGAGGTGGGGAATTCACCCCTCCACTTT
TRBV5-1	TRBJ2-1	NA	NA	CASSLDATGYNEQFF	TGCGCCAGCAGCTTGGATGCTACAGGGTACAATGAGCAGTTCTTC
TRBV2	TRBJ2-7	TRBD2	once	CASSRGVDSYEQYF	TGTGCCAGCAGTCGGGGGGTGGACTCCTACGAGCAGTACTTC
TRBV27	TRBJ2-7	TRBD1	NA	CASSLSFMTGGLYEQYF	TGTGCCAGCAGTTTATCCTTTATGACAGGGGGACTCTACGAGCAGTACTTC
TRBV7-2	TRBJ1-1	NA	once	CASSLSVNTEAFF	TGTGCCAGCAGCTTGTCGGTCAACACTGAAGCTTTCTTT
TRBV7-9	TRBJ2-1	NA	NA	CASSFNTEQFF	TGTGCCAGCAGCTTCAACACTGAGCAGTTCTTC
TRBV9	TRBJ2-3	NA	NA	CASSVAVLQDTQYF	TGTGCCAGCAGCGTAGCAGTTTTGCAGGATACGCAGTATTTT
TRBV27	TRBJ2-2	NA	NA	CASSLSGSNTGELFF	TGTGCCAGCAGTTTATCCGGGTCCAACACCGGGGAGCTGTTTTTT
TRBV7-7	TRBJ1-1	NA	once	CASSLEFGTEAFF	TGTGCCAGCAGCTTAGAATTCGGCACTGAAGCTTTCTTT
TRBV30	TRBJ2-7	TRBD2	NA	CAWRETLTSTEQYF	TGTGCCTGGAGAGAGACTCTGACTAGCACCGAGCAGTACTTC
TRBV5-1	TRBJ2-1	NA	NA	CASSLQKSYEGNEQFF	TGCGCCAGCAGCCTACAAAAGTCGTACGAAGGCAATGAGCAGTTCTTC
TRBV16	TRBJ2-4	TRBD1	NA	CASSQSFSTGVKNIQYF	TGTGCCAGCAGCCAATCATTTTCAACAGGGGTCAAAAACATTCAGTACTTC
TRBV4-2	TRBJ2-3	TRBD2	NA	CASSQGLAGSTDTQYF	TGTGCCAGCAGCCAGGGACTAGCGGGCAGCACAGATACGCAGTATTTT
TRBV2	TRBJ2-7	NA	once	CASIPDRSYEQYF	TGTGCCAGCATACCGGACCGAAGCTACGAGCAGTACTTC
TRBV6-5	TRBJ1-2	NA	NA	CASSYSDRRYGYTF	TGTGCCAGCAGTTACTCGGACAGACGCTATGGCTACACCTTC
TRBV18	TRBJ1-1	NA	NA	CASSTRVGENTEAFF	TGTGCCAGCTCGACTAGAGTGGGGGAGAACACTGAAGCTTTCTTT
TRBV24-1	TRBJ2-1	TRBD1	NA	CATSDIQGALHNEQFF	TGTGCCACCAGTGATATACAGGGGGCTCTACACAATGAGCAGTTCTTC
TRBV2	TRBJ2-7	NA	NA	CASMYSSEQYF	TGTGCCAGCATGTATAGCTCCGAGCAGTACTTC
TRBV19	TRBJ1-2	NA	NA	CASSITRQTSYTF	TGTGCCAGTAGTATTACCCGACAAACGAGCTACACCTTC
TRBV28	TRBJ1-5	NA	once	CASSSLGGRDSNQPQHF	TGTGCCAGCAGTTCCCTGGGGGGAAGAGATAGCAATCAGCCCCAGCATTTT
TRBV11-2	TRBJ2-7	TRBD2	NA	CASSLRGGSSYEQYF	TGTGCCAGCAGCTTACGGGGGGGAAGCTCCTACGAGCAGTACTTC
TRBV7-2	TRBJ1-3	TRBD1	NA	CASSHRDRGQAGNTIYF	TGTGCCAGCAGCCATAGGGACAGGGGCCAGGCTGGAAACACCATATATTTT
TRBV15	TRBJ1-5	TRBD1	NA	CATSIPTGFGQPQHF	TGTGCCACCAGCATTCCGACAGGGTTTGGTCAGCCCCAGCATTTT
TRBV15	TRBJ2-3	TRBD2	NA	CATSSSGSGPDTQYF	TGTGCCACCAGCAGTAGCGGGAGTGGCCCAGATACGCAGTATTTT
TRBV12-5	TRBJ2-1	TRBD1	few	CASGLNRGSSYNEQFF	TGTGCTAGTGGTCTGAACAGGGGAAGCTCCTACAATGAGCAGTTCTTC
TRBV6-5	TRBJ1-2	TRBD1	NA	CASRDRGPDGYTF	TGTGCCAGCAGGGACAGGGGTCCGGATGGCTACACCTTC
TRBV19	TRBJ2-5	NA	few	CASSDWGNGQETQYF	TGTGCCAGTAGTGATTGGGGAAACGGTCAAGAGACCCAGTACTTC
TRBV7-6	TRBJ1-5	TRBD1	NA	CASSPGTGQDQPQHF	TGTGCCAGCAGCCCCGGGACAGGCCAAGATCAGCCCCAGCATTTT
TRBV6-2/TRBV6-3	TRBJ2-7	NA	NA	CASSYGGGSAYEQYF	TGTGCCAGCAGTTACGGTGGAGGGAGCGCCTACGAGCAGTACTTC
TRBV18	TRBJ1-3	NA	NA	CASSPTVGSSGNTIYF	TGTGCCAGCTCACCGACGGTCGGGAGCTCTGGAAACACCATATATTTT
TRBV7-6	TRBJ2-3	NA	NA	CASSLFEGSADTQYF	TGTGCCAGCAGCTTATTCGAGGGGTCGGCAGATACGCAGTATTTT
TRBV5-4	TRBJ1-4	TRBD1	NA	CASSSPGGLSKLFF	TGTGCCAGCAGCTCACCAGGGGGCTTGTCAAAACTGTTTTTT
TRBV14	TRBJ2-1	TRBD2	NA	CASSMTSGSLDEQFF	TGTGCCAGCAGCATGACTAGCGGGAGTCTCGATGAGCAGTTCTTC
TRBV7-2	TRBJ1-5	TRBD1	NA	CASSLVGTGGNQPQHF	TGTGCCAGCAGCTTAGTAGGGACAGGCGGCAATCAGCCCCAGCATTTT
TRBV6-1	TRBJ2-1	NA	NA	CASSEMGSNEQFF	TGTGCCAGCAGTGAAATGGGGAGCAATGAGCAGTTCTTC
TRBV5-1	TRBJ1-2	NA	NA	CASSLGGGDGYTF	TGCGCCAGCAGCTTGGGTGGGGGCGATGGCTACACCTTC
TRBV12-3/TRBV12-4	TRBJ1-1	NA	NA	CATRGSPDTEAFF	TGTGCCACCCGCGGCAGTCCTGACACTGAAGCTTTCTTT
TRBV5-1	TRBJ2-1	TRBD2	NA	CASSLSTGGRYNEQFF	TGCGCCAGCAGCTTGTCGACGGGGGGACGTTACAATGAGCAGTTCTTC
TRBV6-5	TRBJ2-1	NA	NA	CASSLYNEQFF	TGTGCCAGCAGTTTATACAATGAGCAGTTCTTC
TRBV7-2	TRBJ1-1	NA	once	CASSGRVGEAFF	TGTGCCAGCAGCGGGAGGGTAGGTGAAGCTTTCTTT
TRBV4-3	TRBJ1-2	NA	NA	CASNSGTNLGYTF	TGCGCCAGCAACTCTGGGACAAATCTTGGCTACACCTTC
TRBV7-6	TRBJ1-6	TRBD1	NA	CASSPGTGGDSPLHF	TGTGCCAGCAGTCCAGGGACAGGGGGCGATTCACCCCTCCACTTT
TRBV6-5	TRBJ2-5	NA	NA	CASSYSRLTQETQYF	TGTGCCAGCAGTTACTCCCGCCTTACCCAAGAGACCCAGTACTTC
TRBV5-4	TRBJ2-7	NA	NA	CASSYRDITSYEQYF	TGTGCCAGCAGCTACAGGGATATCACATCCTACGAGCAGTACTTC